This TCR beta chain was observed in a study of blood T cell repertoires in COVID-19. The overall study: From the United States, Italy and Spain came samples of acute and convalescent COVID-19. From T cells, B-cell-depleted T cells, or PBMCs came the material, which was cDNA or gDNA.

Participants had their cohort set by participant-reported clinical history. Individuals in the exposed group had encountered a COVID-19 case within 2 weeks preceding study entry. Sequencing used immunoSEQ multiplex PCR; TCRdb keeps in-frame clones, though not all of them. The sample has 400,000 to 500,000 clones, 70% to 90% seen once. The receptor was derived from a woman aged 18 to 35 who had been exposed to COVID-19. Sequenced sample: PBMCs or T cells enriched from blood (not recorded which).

The CDR3 protein is CAISHRDSGEQYF. The CDR3, as DNA: TGTGCCATCAGTCACCGGGACAGCGGGGAGCAGTACTTC. This chain links TRBV10-3 with TRBJ2-7; D is possibly TRBD1 (7 bases). CDR3 length: 13 residues. From germline, CDR1 is ENHRY and CDR2 SYGVKD. V shed 5 bases and J shed 7 bases, with 15 bases lying between them.